Reported below is one T cell receptor (beta chain). Its matching antigen is unknown. V was clipped by 5 bases and J by 2 bases; unmatched bases: 6. The CDR3 is 16 residues long. All donors came from Russia, were Caucasian and healthy, and spanned ages roughly 6 to 95. This sample stems from a study of blood T cells in healthy people across ages. Study-wide results and caveats: Higher diversity and more naive CD4+ cells were features of long-lived donors, compared to aged donors. Naive T cell percentage and TCR beta diversity correlated strongly.

A sample-barcoded 5' primer and a J-beta primer mix were used in a second PCR of roughly 7 to 11 cycles. Each CDR3 protein gets one entry after TCRdb re-called the 5' RACE reads with MiXCR. The data hold 1,100,000 or so distinct CDR3 sequences, with 40% to 45% observed a single time. This TCR derives from a woman in her sixties or seventies in good health. The chain has TRBV12-3 or TRBV12-4 and TRBJ1-5; TRBD1 aligns across 10 bases. The sequencing input was blood. DNA of the CDR3: TGTGCCAGCAGTATAAGGACAGGGGGAGGCAATCAGCCCCAGCATTTT. Protein: CASSIRTGGGNQPQHF.